The 25 T cell receptor beta chains reported below all come from one sample, sequenced in a study of blood T cell repertoires in COVID-19. Data came from immunoSEQ multiplex PCR; TCRdb stores just in-frame clones and leaves some out. The sample yields 270,000 or so clones, about 89% seen once. Sequenced sample: peripheral blood. These receptors came from a woman aged 40 to 50 who had recovered from COVID-19.

The CDR3 protein is CASGQRGLGEGTEAFF. The CDR3 bases are TGCGCCAGCGGCCAACGGGGACTAGGGGAGGGGACTGAAGCTTTCTTT. The rearrangement links TRBV5-1 to TRBJ1-1, with D perhaps TRBD1 (5 bases). Trimming removed 7 bases at V and 5 bases at J, with 24 bases between. Germline-derived CDR1 and CDR2 are SGHRS and YFSETQ. The CDR3 covers 16 residues.

The genes are TRBV7-9 and TRBJ2-7, with TRBD2 matching 14 bases. Trimming cost V 5 bases and J 5 bases; bases outside gene matches: 8. Germline values: CDR1 SEHNR, CDR2 FQNEAQ (reference sequence). This CDR3 comprises 16 residues. CDR3 loop: CASSEGLAGVKDEQYF. The CDR3, as DNA: TGTGCCAGCAGCGAGGGACTAGCGGGAGTGAAGGACGAGCAGTACTTC.

The chain joins TRBV5-1 to TRBJ1-4; 8 bases are a match to TRBD1. The CDR3 extends over 14 amino acids. Germline V gene sequence: CDR1 SGHRS, CDR2 YFSETQ. V dropped 4 bases and J dropped 8; count of bases not matched to a gene: 7. DNA for the CDR3: TGCGCCAGCAGCCAACAGGGGGGAAAAGAAAAACTGTTTTTT. Translated: CASSQQGGKEKLFF.

The genes are TRBV27 and TRBJ2-7, with 7 nucleotides matching TRBD1. J gave up 7 bases and V 5 bases, and 11 bases lay outside the gene matches. Germline lookup yields CDR1 MNHEY and CDR2 SMNVEV (reference sequence). The CDR3 sequence is 14 residues long. The CDR3 DNA reads as TGTGCCAGCAGTCCCGCAGGACAGGCGGAGGAGCAGTACTTC. Its protein is CASSPAGQAEEQYF.

In its sample, this clone was seen once. The chain is built from TRBV5-1 and TRBJ2-7; 13 bases are shared with TRBD2. V was clipped by 4 bases and J by 3 bases; unmatched bases: 1. This CDR3 has 14 amino acids. Germline V lookup: CDR1 SGHRS, CDR2 YFSETQ. The CDR3 DNA reads as TGCGCCAGCAGCCGGACTAGCGGGAGCTACGAGCAGTACTTC. It specifies CASSRTSGSYEQYF.

The chain combines TRBV30 with TRBJ2-1; D is perhaps TRBD2 (5 bases). This CDR3 comprises 13 residues. Trimming removed 3 bases from V and 8 bases from J, with 14 bases in between. Germline-derived CDR1 and CDR2 are GTSNPN and SVGIG (reference sequence). Written as DNA, the CDR3 is TGTGCCTGGAGCGGACTCCCCTCGGATGAGCAGTTCTTC. Amino acids: CAWSGLPSDEQFF.

The V call is TRBV3-1 (or the pseudogene TRBV3-2), the J call TRBJ1-4, with D possibly TRBD1 on 6 matching bases. Germline assignment: CDR1 LGHDT and CDR2 YNNKEL (reference sequence). V gave up 4 bases and J gave up 2 bases, with 17 bases separating them. This CDR3 comprises 17 residues. For the CDR3, the DNA is TGTGCCAGCAGCCTTGGACAGTGGGGCTCGACTAATGAAAAACTGTTTTTT. It translates to CASSLGQWGSTNEKLFF.

The chain uses TRBV28 and TRBJ2-1; possible D gene TRBD1, 5 bases. V lost 5 bases and J 3 bases, leaving 11 bases between the germline ends. The CDR3 sequence is 14 residues long. Germline V gives CDR1 MDHEN, CDR2 SYDVKM. Here the CDR3 reads CASSEQEFYNEQFF. CDR3 in DNA: TGTGCCAGCAGTGAACAGGAGTTCTACAATGAGCAGTTCTTC.

The table lists this clone with a count of one. Other DNA variants within this sample encode the same CDR3. The chain links TRBV19 to TRBJ1-1; tentatively, D is TRBD1 (6 bases). Trimming took 3 bases from V and 5 from J, leaving 13 bases between them. The CDR3 runs to 14 residues. Germline V gene data show CDR1 as LNHDA and CDR2 as SQIVND (reference sequence). In DNA, the CDR3 is TGTGCCAGTAGTATCCAAGGCAGGGGAACTGAAGCTTTCTTT. Translation: CASSIQGRGTEAFF.

The V gene is TRBV10-3, the J gene TRBJ1-2, with TRBD1 matching over 9 bases. The CDR3 runs 15 residues. V dropped 4 bases and J dropped 10; count of bases not matched to a gene: 13. Looked up from germline, CDR1 is ENHRY and CDR2 is SYGVKD. The CDR3 sequence is CAISATLGQGSVYTF. For the CDR3, the DNA is TGTGCCATCAGTGCTACCCTGGGACAGGGAAGTGTCTACACCTTC.

The chain has TRBV7-9 and TRBJ2-5; tentatively, D is TRBD1 (6 bases). The V and J ends lost 0 bases and 1 base respectively, with 9 bases between them. The CDR3 is made up of 15 amino acids. Germline V gene lookup returns CDR1 SEHNR and CDR2 FQNEAQ (reference sequence). CDR3 sequence: CASSLALGAQETQYF. The DNA of the CDR3 is TGTGCCAGCAGCTTAGCGCTGGGGGCCCAAGAGACCCAGTACTTC.

The chain links TRBV7-2 to TRBJ2-7, with 10 nucleotides matching TRBD2. This CDR3 is 14 amino acids long. The J segment lost 4 bases and the V segment lost 5 bases, leaving 5 bases of the junction unmatched. Germline V gene data show CDR1 as SGHTA and CDR2 as FQGNSA. Here the CDR3 DNA reads TGTGCCAGCAGCCAAGCGGGAGGGCGGTACGAGCAGTACTTC. This gives the protein CASSQAGGRYEQYF.

The chain links TRBV19 to TRBJ1-1; D unresolved. The CDR3 is made up of 13 amino acids. The V gene's germline CDR1 is LNHDA and CDR2 SQIVND (reference sequence). Trimming pared 3 bases from V and 5 bases from J, leaving 10 bases between. The CDR3: CASSMRPGTEAFF. CDR3 in DNA: TGTGCCAGTAGTATGAGACCGGGGACTGAAGCTTTCTTT.

The chain employs TRBV3-1 (or the pseudogene TRBV3-2) and TRBJ1-5, with D uncertain. Between the trimmed V and J ends, which lost 0 bases and 5 bases, there was a span of 11 bases. This CDR3 is built from 15 residues. Germline V gene sequence: CDR1 LGHDT, CDR2 YNNKEL (reference sequence). CDR3 in amino acids: CASSQDFGSYQPQHF. CDR3 bases: TGTGCCAGCAGCCAAGATTTCGGGTCGTATCAGCCCCAGCATTTT.

The chain has TRBV9 and TRBJ2-3; tentatively, D is TRBD2 (6 bases). Trimming left V 4 bases short and J 0 bases short, with 12 bases between. Germline values: CDR1 SGDLS, CDR2 YYNGEE. This CDR3 is built from 15 residues. Here the CDR3 reads CASSFAGTSTDTQYF. CDR3 nucleotides: TGTGCCAGCAGCTTCGCCGGGACTAGCACAGATACGCAGTATTTT.

The rearrangement links TRBV30 to TRBJ2-7; 9 nucleotides align to TRBD1. CDR1 and CDR2 (germline): GTSNPN, SVGIG (reference sequence). There are 13 residues in the CDR3. The CDR3 DNA is TGTGCTGGAGACAGGGGGGGAATCTACGAGCAGTACTTC. The encoded protein is CAGDRGGIYEQYF.

The chain combines TRBV5-8 with TRBJ1-4; 7 bases are a match to TRBD1. CDR3 length equals 16 residues. Germline values: CDR1 SGHTS, CDR2 YDEGEE. The V gene end was trimmed by 1 base and the J gene end by 3 bases; junction bases not matched to a gene: 6. In DNA form, the CDR3 reads TGTGCCAGCAGCTTGCGAGGGGGGACAGCTAATGAAAAACTGTTTTTT. Translated: CASSLRGGTANEKLFF.

V is TRBV3-1 (or the pseudogene TRBV3-2) and J is TRBJ1-5, with no clear D. CDR1 is LGHDT and CDR2 is YNNKEL in the germline V gene (reference sequence). V was shortened by 2 bases and J by 0 bases, with 20 bases between the two germline ends. There are 19 residues in the CDR3. DNA for the CDR3: TGTGCCAGCAGCCAACAAGTGCATCCCCCTTTTAGTAGCAATCAGCCCCAGCATTTT. It codes for CASSQQVHPPFSSNQPQHF.

This chain connects TRBV7-4 to TRBJ2-1; TRBD2 might be the D (6 bases). Looked up from germline, CDR1 is SGHVT and CDR2 is SQSDAQ. The V gene lost 5 bases and the J gene lost 15 bases, with 20 bases spanning the gap. The length of the CDR3 is 13 residues. The CDR3 sequence is CASSPREPLVRFF. The CDR3 nucleotides read TGTGCCAGCAGCCCCCGGGAGCCGCTCGTGCGGTTCTTC.

V usage is TRBV10-3 and J usage is TRBJ2-3; TRBD2 might be the D (6 bases). Looked up from germline, CDR1 is ENHRY and CDR2 is SYGVKD. Trimming left V 5 bases short and J 2 bases short, with 14 bases between. This CDR3 region has 15 residues. Here the CDR3 DNA reads TGTGCCATCAGTCGGGGGACTTTCAACACAGATACGCAGTATTTT. Its protein product is CAISRGTFNTDTQYF.

The chain employs TRBV7-2 and TRBJ2-7, with a weak D call TRBD1 (5 bases). Trimming cost V 1 base and J 0 bases, with 19 bases left between them. This CDR3 region has 18 residues. CDR1 and CDR2 (germline): SGHTA, FQGNSA. The CDR3 sequence: CASSLVGVGRVNSYEQYF. The CDR3 DNA reads TGTGCCAGCAGCTTAGTAGGGGTTGGCAGGGTTAACTCCTACGAGCAGTACTTC.

The CDR3 DNA follows: TGTGCCAGCAGCCCAGTAGCGGGGGGCCGGGAGACCCAGTACTTC. Translated: CASSPVAGGRETQYF. V and J are TRBV7-3 and TRBJ2-5, with TRBD2 identical over 10 bases. With V trimmed by 5 bases and J by 5 bases, 8 bases remained unmatched. There are 15 residues in the CDR3. Germline CDR1 reads SGHTA; CDR2 reads FQGTGA.

The chain uses TRBV30 and TRBJ2-5; TRBD2 matches at 13 bases. This CDR3 is built from 14 residues. Germline CDR1 and CDR2: GTSNPN and SVGIG (reference sequence). The V gene end was trimmed by 8 bases and the J gene end by 5 bases; junction bases not matched to a gene: 8. In DNA, the CDR3 is TGTGCCCGAGCCGGGACTAGCGGGACGGAGACCCAGTACTTC. It is translated as CARAGTSGTETQYF.

The chain has TRBV2 and TRBJ2-2; 11 bases agree with TRBD2. Losses at the gene ends were 3 bases for V and 1 base for J; bases not matched to a gene: 7. Germline values: CDR1 SNHLY, CDR2 FYNNEI. This CDR3 comprises 18 residues. The CDR3 loop is CASSEFTSGSGNTGELFF. DNA of the CDR3: TGTGCCAGCAGTGAGTTTACTAGCGGGAGCGGGAACACCGGGGAGCTGTTTTTT.

The gene calls are TRBV19 and TRBJ2-3, with unresolved D. Germline lookup yields CDR1 LNHDA and CDR2 SQIVND (reference sequence). The CDR3 spans 14 residues. V lost 1 base, J lost 0 bases, and 5 bases lay in between. The DNA for the CDR3 is TGTGCCAGTAGTATAGCCTTGAGCACAGATACGCAGTATTTT. Residues: CASSIALSTDTQYF.